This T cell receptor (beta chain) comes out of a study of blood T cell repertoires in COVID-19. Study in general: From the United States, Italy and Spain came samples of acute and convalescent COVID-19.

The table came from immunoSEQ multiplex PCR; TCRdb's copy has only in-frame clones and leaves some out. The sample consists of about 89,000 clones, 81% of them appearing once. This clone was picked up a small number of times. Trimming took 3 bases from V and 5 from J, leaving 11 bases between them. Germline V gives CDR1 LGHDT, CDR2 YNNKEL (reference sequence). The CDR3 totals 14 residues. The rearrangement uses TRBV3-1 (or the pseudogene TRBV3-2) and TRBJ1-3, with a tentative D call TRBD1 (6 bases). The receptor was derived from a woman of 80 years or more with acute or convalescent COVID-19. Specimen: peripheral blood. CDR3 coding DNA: TGTGCCAGCAGCCATCAGGGGCTTAGAAACACCATATATTTT. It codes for CASSHQGLRNTIYF.